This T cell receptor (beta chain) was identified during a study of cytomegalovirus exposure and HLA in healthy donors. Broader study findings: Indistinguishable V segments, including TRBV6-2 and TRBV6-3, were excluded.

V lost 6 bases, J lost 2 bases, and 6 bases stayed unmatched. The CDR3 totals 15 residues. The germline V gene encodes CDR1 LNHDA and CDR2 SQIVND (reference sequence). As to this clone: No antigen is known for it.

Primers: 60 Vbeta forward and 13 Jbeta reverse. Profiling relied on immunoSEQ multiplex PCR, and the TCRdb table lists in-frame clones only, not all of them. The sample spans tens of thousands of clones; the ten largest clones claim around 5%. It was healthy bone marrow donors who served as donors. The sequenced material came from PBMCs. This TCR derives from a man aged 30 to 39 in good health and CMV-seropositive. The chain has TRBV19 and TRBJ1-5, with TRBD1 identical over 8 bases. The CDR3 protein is CASRTGEFGNQPQHF. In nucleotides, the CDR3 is TGTGCCAGTAGGACAGGGGAATTCGGCAATCAGCCCCAGCATTTT.